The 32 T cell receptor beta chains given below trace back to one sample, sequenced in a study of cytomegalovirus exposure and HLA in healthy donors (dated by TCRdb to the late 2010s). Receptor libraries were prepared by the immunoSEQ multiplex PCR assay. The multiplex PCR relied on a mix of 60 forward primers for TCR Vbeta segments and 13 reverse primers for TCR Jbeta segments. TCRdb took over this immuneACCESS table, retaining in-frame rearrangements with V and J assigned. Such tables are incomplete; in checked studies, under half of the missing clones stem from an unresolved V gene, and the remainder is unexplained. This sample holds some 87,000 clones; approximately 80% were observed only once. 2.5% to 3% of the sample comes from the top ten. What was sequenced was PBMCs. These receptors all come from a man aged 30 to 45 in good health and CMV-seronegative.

The CDR3 is CASSRTVYGNTIYF. In DNA, the CDR3 is TGTGCCAGCAGTAGGACAGTTTATGGAAACACCATATATTTT. The rearrangement links TRBV6-5 to TRBJ1-3, with a weak D call TRBD1 (6 bases). V lost 5 bases and J lost 3, with 11 bases in between. CDR1 is MNHEY and CDR2 is SVGAGI in the germline V gene. CDR3 length: 14 amino acids.

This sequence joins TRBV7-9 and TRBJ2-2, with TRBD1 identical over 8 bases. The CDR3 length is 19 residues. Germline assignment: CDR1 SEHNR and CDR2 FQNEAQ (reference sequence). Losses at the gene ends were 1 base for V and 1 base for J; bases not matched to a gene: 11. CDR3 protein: CASSLELSWGTGNTGELFF. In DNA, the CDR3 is TGTGCCAGCAGCTTAGAACTTTCGTGGGGGACAGGGAACACCGGGGAGCTGTTTTTT. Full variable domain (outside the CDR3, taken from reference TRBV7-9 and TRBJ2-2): DTGVSQNPRHKITKRGQNVTFRCDPISEHNRLYWYRQTLGQGPEFLTYFQNEAQLEKSRLLSDRFSAERPKGSFSTLEIQRTEQGDSAMYLCASSLELSWGTGNTGELFFGEGSRLTVL.

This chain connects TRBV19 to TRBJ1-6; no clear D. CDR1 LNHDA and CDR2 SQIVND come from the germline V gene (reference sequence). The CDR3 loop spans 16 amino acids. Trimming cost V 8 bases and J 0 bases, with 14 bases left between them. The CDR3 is CASSSFISSYNSPLHF. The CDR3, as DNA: TGTGCCAGTTCCAGTTTTATAAGCTCCTATAATTCACCCCTCCACTTT.

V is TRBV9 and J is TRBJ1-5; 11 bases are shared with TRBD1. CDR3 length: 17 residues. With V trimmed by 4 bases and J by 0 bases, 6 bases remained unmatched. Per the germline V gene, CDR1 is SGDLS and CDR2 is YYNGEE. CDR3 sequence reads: CASSLGTGGYSNQPQHF. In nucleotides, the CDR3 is TGTGCCAGCAGCCTTGGGACAGGGGGGTATAGCAATCAGCCCCAGCATTTT.

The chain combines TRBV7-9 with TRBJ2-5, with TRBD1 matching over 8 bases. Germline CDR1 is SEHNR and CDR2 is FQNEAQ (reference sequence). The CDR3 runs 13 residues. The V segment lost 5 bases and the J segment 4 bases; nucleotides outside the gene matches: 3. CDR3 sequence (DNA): TGTGCCAGCAGCCAAACAGGGGGAGAGACCCAGTACTTC. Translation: CASSQTGGETQYF.

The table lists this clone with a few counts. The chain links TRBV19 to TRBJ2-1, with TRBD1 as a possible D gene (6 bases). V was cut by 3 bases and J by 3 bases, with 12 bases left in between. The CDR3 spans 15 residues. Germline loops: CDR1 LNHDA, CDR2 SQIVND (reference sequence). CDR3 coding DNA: TGTGCCAGTAGTATCCCTGTACAGGGCTACAATGAGCAGTTCTTC. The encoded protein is CASSIPVQGYNEQFF.

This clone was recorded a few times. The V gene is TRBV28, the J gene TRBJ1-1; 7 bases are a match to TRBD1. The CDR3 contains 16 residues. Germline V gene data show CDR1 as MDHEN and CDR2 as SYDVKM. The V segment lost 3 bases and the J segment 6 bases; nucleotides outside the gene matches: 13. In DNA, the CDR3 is TGTGCCAGCAGTTTCTCCCCGGGACAGAATAGCCCTGAAGCTTTCTTT. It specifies CASSFSPGQNSPEAFF.

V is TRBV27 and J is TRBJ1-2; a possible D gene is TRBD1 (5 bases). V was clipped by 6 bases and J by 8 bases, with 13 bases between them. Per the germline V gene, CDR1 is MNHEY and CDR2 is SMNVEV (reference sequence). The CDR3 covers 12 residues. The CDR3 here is CASSPVGVGYTF. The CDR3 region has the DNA TGTGCCAGCAGCCCGGTAGGGGTGGGCTACACCTTC.

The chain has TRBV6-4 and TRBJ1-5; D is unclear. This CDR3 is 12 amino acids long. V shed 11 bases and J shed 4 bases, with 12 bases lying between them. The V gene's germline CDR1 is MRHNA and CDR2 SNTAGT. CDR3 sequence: CAPPGRNQPQHF. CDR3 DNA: TGTGCCCCTCCAGGCCGTAATCAGCCCCAGCATTTT.

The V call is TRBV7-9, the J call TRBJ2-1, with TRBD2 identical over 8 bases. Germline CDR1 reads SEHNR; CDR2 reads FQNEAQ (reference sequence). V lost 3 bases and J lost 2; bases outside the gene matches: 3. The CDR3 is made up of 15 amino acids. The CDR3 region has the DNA TGTGCCAGCAGCTTGCGGGGGGAGCCCTACAATGAGCAGTTCTTC. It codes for CASSLRGEPYNEQFF.

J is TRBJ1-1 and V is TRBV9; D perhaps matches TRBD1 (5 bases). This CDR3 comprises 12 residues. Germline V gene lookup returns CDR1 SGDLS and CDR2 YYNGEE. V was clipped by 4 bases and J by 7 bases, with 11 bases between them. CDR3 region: CASSSQGNEAFF. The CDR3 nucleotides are TGTGCCAGCAGCTCGCAGGGAAATGAAGCTTTCTTT. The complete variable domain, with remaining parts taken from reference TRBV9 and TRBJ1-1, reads DSGVTQTPKHLITATGQRVTLRCSPRSGDLSVYWYQQSLDQGLQFLIQYYNGEERAKGNILERFSAQQFPDLHSELNLSSLELGDSALYFCASSSQGNEAFFGQGTRLTVV.

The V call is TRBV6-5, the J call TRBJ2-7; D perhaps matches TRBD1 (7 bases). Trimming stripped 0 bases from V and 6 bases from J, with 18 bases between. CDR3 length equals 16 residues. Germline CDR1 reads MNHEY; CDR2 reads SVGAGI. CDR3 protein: CASSYSCSGGLCEQYF. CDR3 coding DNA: TGTGCCAGCAGTTACTCGTGTTCAGGGGGGTTGTGCGAGCAGTACTTC.

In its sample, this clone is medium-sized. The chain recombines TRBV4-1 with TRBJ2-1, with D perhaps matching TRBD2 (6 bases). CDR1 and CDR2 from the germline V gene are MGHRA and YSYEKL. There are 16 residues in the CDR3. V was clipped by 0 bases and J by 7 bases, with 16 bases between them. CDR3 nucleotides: TGCGCCAGCAGCCAAGAAACAGCGGGTCGATGGAATGAGCAGTTCTTC. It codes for CASSQETAGRWNEQFF.

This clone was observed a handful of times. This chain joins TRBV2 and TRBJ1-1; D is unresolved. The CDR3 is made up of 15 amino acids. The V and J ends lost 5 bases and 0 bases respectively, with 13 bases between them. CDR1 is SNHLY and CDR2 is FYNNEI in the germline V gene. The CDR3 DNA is TGTGCCAGCAGTATACAGCTTTTAATGAACACTGAAGCTTTCTTT. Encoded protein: CASSIQLLMNTEAFF.

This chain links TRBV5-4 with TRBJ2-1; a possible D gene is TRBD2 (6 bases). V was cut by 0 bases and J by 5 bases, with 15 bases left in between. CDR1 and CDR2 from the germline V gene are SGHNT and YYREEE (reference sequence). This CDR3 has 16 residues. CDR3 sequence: CASSLVSGRINNEQFF. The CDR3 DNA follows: TGTGCCAGCAGCTTGGTTTCAGGGAGGATCAACAATGAGCAGTTCTTC.

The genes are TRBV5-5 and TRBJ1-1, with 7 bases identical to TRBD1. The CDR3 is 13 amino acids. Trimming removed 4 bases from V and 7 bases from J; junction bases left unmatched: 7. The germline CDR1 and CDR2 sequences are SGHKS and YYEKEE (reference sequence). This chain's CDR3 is CASSLEAGGEAFF. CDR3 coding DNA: TGTGCCAGCAGCCTGGAGGCAGGGGGTGAAGCTTTCTTT. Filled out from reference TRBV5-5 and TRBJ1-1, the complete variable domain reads DAGVTQSPTHLIKTRGQQVTLRCSPISGHKSVSWYQQVLGQGPQFIFQYYEKEERGRGNFPDRFSARQFPNYSSELNVNALLLGDSALYLCASSLEAGGEAFFGQGTRLTVV.

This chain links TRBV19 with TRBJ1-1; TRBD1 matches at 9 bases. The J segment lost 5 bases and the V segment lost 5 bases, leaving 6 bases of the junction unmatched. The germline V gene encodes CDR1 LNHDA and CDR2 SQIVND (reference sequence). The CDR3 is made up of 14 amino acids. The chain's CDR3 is CASSGHRGQTEAFF. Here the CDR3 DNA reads TGTGCCAGTAGTGGACACAGGGGGCAAACTGAAGCTTTCTTT.

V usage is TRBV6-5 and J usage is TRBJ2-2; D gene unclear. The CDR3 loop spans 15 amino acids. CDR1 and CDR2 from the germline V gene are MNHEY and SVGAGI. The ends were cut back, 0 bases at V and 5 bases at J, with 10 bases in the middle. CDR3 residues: CASSYSTQLTGELFF. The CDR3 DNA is TGTGCCAGCAGTTACTCGACTCAATTGACCGGGGAGCTGTTTTTT.

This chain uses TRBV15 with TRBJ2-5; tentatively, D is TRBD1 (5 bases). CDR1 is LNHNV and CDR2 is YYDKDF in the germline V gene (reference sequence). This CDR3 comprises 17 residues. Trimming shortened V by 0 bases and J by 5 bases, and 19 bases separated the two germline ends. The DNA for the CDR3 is TGTGCCACCAGCAGAGATGGCCCCACAGGAACCAAGGAGACCCAGTACTTC. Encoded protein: CATSRDGPTGTKETQYF.

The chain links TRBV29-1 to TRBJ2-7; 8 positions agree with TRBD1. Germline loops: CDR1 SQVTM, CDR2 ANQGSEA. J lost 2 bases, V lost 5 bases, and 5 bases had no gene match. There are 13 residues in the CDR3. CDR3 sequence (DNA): TGCAGCGTTATAACAGGGGGAACCTACGAGCAGTACTTC. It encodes CSVITGGTYEQYF.

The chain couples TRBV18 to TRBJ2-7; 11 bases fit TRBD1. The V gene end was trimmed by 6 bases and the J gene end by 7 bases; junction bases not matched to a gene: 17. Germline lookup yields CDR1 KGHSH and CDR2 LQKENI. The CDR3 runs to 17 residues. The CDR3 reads CASSTTRAGQGAREQYF. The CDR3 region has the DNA TGTGCCAGCTCCACCACTCGGGCCGGACAGGGGGCGCGGGAGCAGTACTTC. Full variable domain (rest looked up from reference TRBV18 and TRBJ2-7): NAGVMQNPRHLVRRRGQEARLRCSPMKGHSHVYWYRQLPEEGLKFMVYLQKENIIDESGMPKERFSAEFPKEGPSILRIQQVVRGDSAAYFCASSTTRAGQGAREQYFGPGTRLTVT.

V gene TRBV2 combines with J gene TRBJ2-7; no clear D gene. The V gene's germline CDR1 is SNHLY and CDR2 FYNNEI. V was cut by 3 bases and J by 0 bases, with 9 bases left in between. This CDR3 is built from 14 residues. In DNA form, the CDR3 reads TGTGCCAGCAGTGAGTGGAGATCCTCCTACGAGCAGTACTTC. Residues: CASSEWRSSYEQYF.

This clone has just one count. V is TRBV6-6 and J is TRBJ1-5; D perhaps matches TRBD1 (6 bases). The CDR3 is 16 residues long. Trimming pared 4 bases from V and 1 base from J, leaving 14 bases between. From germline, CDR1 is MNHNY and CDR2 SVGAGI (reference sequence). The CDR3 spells CASSSAGGSSNQPQHF. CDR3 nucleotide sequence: TGTGCCAGCAGTTCTGCTGGGGGCTCAAGCAATCAGCCCCAGCATTTT.

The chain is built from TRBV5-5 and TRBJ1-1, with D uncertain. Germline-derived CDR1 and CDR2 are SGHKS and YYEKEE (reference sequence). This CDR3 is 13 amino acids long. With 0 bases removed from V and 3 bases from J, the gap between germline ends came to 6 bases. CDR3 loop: CASSLVSDTEAFF. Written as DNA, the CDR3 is TGTGCCAGCAGCTTGGTGTCGGACACTGAAGCTTTCTTT.

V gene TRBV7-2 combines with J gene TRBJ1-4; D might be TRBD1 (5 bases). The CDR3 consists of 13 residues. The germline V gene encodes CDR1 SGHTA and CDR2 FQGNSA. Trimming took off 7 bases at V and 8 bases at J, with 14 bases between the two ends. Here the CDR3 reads CASMVRGGEKLFF. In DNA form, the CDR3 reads TGTGCCAGCATGGTTCGCGGGGGGGAAAAACTGTTTTTT. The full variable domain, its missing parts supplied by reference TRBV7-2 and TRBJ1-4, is GAGVSQSPSNKVTEKGKDVELRCDPISGHTALYWYRQSLGQGLEFLIYFQGNSAPDKSGLPSDRFSAERTGGSVSTLTIQRTQQEDSAVYLCASMVRGGEKLFFGSGTQLSVL.

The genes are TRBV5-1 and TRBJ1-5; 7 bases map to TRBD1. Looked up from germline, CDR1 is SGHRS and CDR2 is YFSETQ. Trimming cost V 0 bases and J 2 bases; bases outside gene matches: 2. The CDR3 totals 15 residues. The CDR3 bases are TGCGCCAGCAGCTTGGATGGACAGGGCAATCAGCCCCAGCATTTT. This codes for CASSLDGQGNQPQHF. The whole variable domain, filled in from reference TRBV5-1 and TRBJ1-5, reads KAGVTQTPRYLIKTRGQQVTLSCSPISGHRSVSWYQQTPGQGLQFLFEYFSETQRNKGNFPGRFSGRQFSNSRSEMNVSTLELGDSALYLCASSLDGQGNQPQHFGDGTRLSIL.

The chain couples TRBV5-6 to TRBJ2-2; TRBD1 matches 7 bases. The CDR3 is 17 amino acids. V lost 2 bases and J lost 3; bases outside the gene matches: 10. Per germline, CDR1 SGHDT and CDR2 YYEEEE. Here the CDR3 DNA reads TGTGCCAGCAGCTTAGGGGGCGGGCTCTCTTACACCGGGGAGCTGTTTTTT. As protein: CASSLGGGLSYTGELFF.

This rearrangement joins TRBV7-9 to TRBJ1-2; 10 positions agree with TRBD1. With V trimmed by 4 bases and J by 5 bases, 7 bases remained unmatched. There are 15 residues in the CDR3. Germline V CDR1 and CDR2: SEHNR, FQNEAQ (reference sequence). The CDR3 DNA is TGTGCCAGCAGCTCTACCGGGACAGGGGAGTATGGCTACACCTTC. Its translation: CASSSTGTGEYGYTF.

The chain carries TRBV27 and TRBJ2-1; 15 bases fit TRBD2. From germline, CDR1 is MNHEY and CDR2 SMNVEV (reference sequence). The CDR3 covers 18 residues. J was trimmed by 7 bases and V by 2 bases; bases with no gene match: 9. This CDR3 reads CASSLRGGLAGGRNEQFF. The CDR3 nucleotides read TGTGCCAGCAGTTTAAGAGGGGGACTAGCGGGGGGCAGGAATGAGCAGTTCTTC.

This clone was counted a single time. CDR3 coding DNA: TGTGCCAGCAGCCAAGTCGGCAGGGGGCAGGCCGGGGAGCTGTTTTTT. This sequence encodes CASSQVGRGQAGELFF. The chain couples TRBV14 to TRBJ2-2; TRBD1 matches at 8 bases. The CDR3 has 16 amino acids. The V and J ends lost 1 base and 6 bases, in that order; junction bases with no gene match: 7. CDR1 SGHDN and CDR2 FVKESK come from the germline V gene.

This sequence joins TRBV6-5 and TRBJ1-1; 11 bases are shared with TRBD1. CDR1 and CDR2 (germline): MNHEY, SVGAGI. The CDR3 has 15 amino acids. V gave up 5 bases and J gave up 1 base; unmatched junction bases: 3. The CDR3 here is CASSRDRGENTEAFF. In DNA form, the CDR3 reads TGTGCCAGCAGTCGGGACAGGGGGGAGAACACTGAAGCTTTCTTT.

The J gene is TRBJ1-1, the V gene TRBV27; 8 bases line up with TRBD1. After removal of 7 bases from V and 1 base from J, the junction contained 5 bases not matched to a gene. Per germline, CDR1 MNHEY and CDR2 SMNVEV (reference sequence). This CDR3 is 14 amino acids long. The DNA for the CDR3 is TGTGCCAGCACCACCGGACAGGGGAACACTGAAGCTTTCTTT. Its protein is CASTTGQGNTEAFF.